Below, 32 T cell receptor beta chains from the same sample are listed, as sequenced in a study of T-cell memory formation after mild COVID-19. TCRdb used MiXCR to reprocess the 5' RACE reads, holding one entry per CDR3 protein. The sample lists under 300,000 distinct CDR3 sequences; 7% to 10% were seen once. Sequenced material: PBMCs or a T cell subset sorted from them (not recorded which). The source of these receptors is a man younger than 35 who had mild COVID-19 (a few samples of this study predate the infection). Cell type and time point are not known.

Ten or more counts support this clonotype. The gene calls are TRBV7-9 and TRBJ2-7; 12 nucleotides match TRBD2. CDR3 size: 14 residues. V shed 6 bases and J 6 bases; nucleotides not matched to a gene: 6. The germline gives CDR1 SEHNR, CDR2 FQNEAQ (reference sequence). The CDR3 region is CASSPPGLAGEQYV. Written as DNA, the CDR3 is TGTGCCAGCAGTCCTCCGGGACTAGCGGGCGAGCAGTACGTC.

This clonotype was counted ten times or more. This chain uses TRBV19 with TRBJ2-3; 11 bases fit TRBD2. Germline V CDR1 and CDR2: LNHDA, SQIVND (reference sequence). J was trimmed by 2 bases and V by 5 bases; bases with no gene match: 3. This CDR3 has 15 amino acids. Here the CDR3 reads CASSLTSGDTDTQYF. The DNA for the CDR3 is TGTGCCAGTAGTTTGACTAGCGGGGACACAGATACGCAGTATTTT.

Only a few counts were recorded for this clonotype. V is TRBV5-1 and J is TRBJ2-5; 7 bases are a match to TRBD2. This CDR3 spans 15 amino acids. In germline, CDR1 is SGHRS, CDR2 YFSETQ. Unmatched junction bases numbered 3, after V lost 1 base and J lost 0 bases. CDR3: CASSLSSGNQETQYF. CDR3 in DNA: TGCGCCAGCAGCTTGTCTAGCGGTAACCAAGAGACCCAGTACTTC.

The CDR3: CASERGGSTDTQYF. The CDR3 DNA reads TGTGCCAGCGAGAGGGGGGGCAGCACAGATACGCAGTATTTT. The chain uses TRBV7-2 and TRBJ2-3, with TRBD2 as a possible D gene (7 bases). The germline CDR1 and CDR2 sequences are SGHTA and FQGNSA. V lost 8 bases and J 0 bases, leaving 12 bases between the germline ends. The CDR3 runs to 14 residues.

The J gene is TRBJ2-7, the V gene TRBV5-1; no clear D gene. Looked up from germline, CDR1 is SGHRS and CDR2 is YFSETQ. This CDR3 is 11 amino acids long. V was pared by 7 bases and J by 7 bases, with 12 bases between. In nucleotides, the CDR3 is TGCGCCAGCCGAAAGAAAAGAGAGCAGTACGTC. It encodes CASRKKREQYV.

This chain connects TRBV5-4 to TRBJ2-3; TRBD2 agrees at 13 bases. Germline V CDR1 and CDR2: SGHNT, YYREEE (reference sequence). V shed 4 bases and J 7 bases; nucleotides not matched to a gene: 9. The CDR3 sequence is 16 residues long. DNA of the CDR3: TGTGCCAGCAGCGATCCAGGGACTAGCGGGGCCAATACGCAGTATTTT. Its translation is CASSDPGTSGANTQYF.

This chain uses TRBV10-3 with TRBJ2-7, with D unclear. CDR3 length: 13 residues. Trimming removed 4 bases at V and 6 bases at J, with 13 bases between. Per the germline V gene, CDR1 is ENHRY and CDR2 is SYGVKD. Here the CDR3 DNA reads TGTGCCATCAGTGGCCTGGGGAACGCCGAGCAGTACGTC. It translates to CAISGLGNAEQYV.

This clonotype was seen only a few times. This chain uses TRBV5-6 with TRBJ2-1; maybe TRBD2 (5 bases). The CDR3 runs 15 residues. Between the trimmed V and J ends, which lost 6 bases and 7 bases, there was a span of 20 bases. Germline V gene data show CDR1 as SGHDT and CDR2 as YYEEEE. As DNA, the CDR3 is TGTGCCAGCACGGGAAGACTGCGTCTTATGAATGAGCAGTTCTTC. Encoded protein: CASTGRLRLMNEQFF.

This clonotype was seen a few times. The chain joins TRBV7-2 to TRBJ2-3; possible D gene TRBD2, 6 bases. The CDR3 length is 15 residues. Per the germline V gene, CDR1 is SGHTA and CDR2 is FQGNSA. Deletions cut 4 bases from V and 6 bases from J, with 17 bases between. This CDR3 is CASSSGPGRRDTQYF. The CDR3 region has the DNA TGTGCCAGCAGCTCAGGACCGGGGAGGAGGGATACGCAGTATTTT.

This clonotype appeared a few times. V gene TRBV12-3 or TRBV12-4 combines with J gene TRBJ2-7; D is perhaps TRBD2 (6 bases). Trimming shortened V by 8 bases and J by 2 bases, and 10 bases separated the two germline ends. CDR3 length: 12 residues. The CDR3 DNA follows: TGTGCCAGCGGCCGGAGGGCCTACGAGCAGTACTTC. It yields the protein CASGRRAYEQYF.

V and J are TRBV7-2 and TRBJ2-3; a possible D gene is TRBD2 (7 bases). The CDR3 covers 13 residues. Germline CDR1 reads SGHTA; CDR2 reads FQGNSA. Trimming took 5 bases from V and 8 from J, leaving 14 bases between them. CDR3 in DNA: TGTGCCAGCAGCATTATAGGGGGGGGTACGCAGTATTTT. This codes for CASSIIGGGTQYF.

CDR3 nucleotide sequence: TGTGCCAGCAGCTACCGACTAGCGGGGGGGGATGAGCAGTTCTTC. It encodes CASSYRLAGGDEQFF. This chain joins TRBV7-9 and TRBJ2-1, with TRBD2 identical over 14 bases. The CDR3 contains 15 residues. Germline loops: CDR1 SEHNR, CDR2 FQNEAQ (reference sequence). V was pared by 4 bases and J by 8 bases, with 4 bases of the junction left unmatched.

In its sample, this clonotype was seen many times. The chain links TRBV12-3 or TRBV12-4 to TRBJ2-3; TRBD1 matches 11 bases. V gave up 7 bases and J gave up 4 bases; unmatched junction bases: 7. CDR3 length: 15 amino acids. CDR3 protein: CASTRDRGGPDTQYF. The CDR3 DNA reads TGTGCCAGCACCCGGGACAGGGGGGGCCCAGATACGCAGTATTTT.

This clonotype was observed many times. The chain combines TRBV5-1 with TRBJ2-3, with D tentatively TRBD2 (5 bases). The ends were cut back, 0 bases at V and 3 bases at J, with 11 bases in the middle. The CDR3 consists of 15 residues. From germline, CDR1 is SGHRS and CDR2 YFSETQ. CDR3 protein: CASSLGFAGTDTQYF. The CDR3 nucleotides are TGCGCCAGCAGCTTGGGATTTGCGGGTACAGATACGCAGTATTTT.

The table lists this clonotype with many counts. The gene calls are TRBV5-1 and TRBJ2-2; a weak D match, TRBD1 (5 bases). V shed 0 bases and J shed 3 bases, with 9 bases lying between them. CDR1 and CDR2 (germline): SGHRS, YFSETQ. This CDR3 contains 15 residues. The CDR3: CASSLAGPDTGELFF. For the CDR3, the DNA is TGCGCCAGCAGCTTGGCAGGGCCCGACACCGGGGAGCTGTTTTTT.

In its sample, this clonotype was seen many times. The chain combines TRBV5-1 with TRBJ1-2, with D uncertain. Germline lookup yields CDR1 SGHRS and CDR2 YFSETQ. The V and J ends lost 0 bases and 3 bases respectively, with 9 bases between them. The CDR3 totals 14 residues. The CDR3 coding sequence is TGCGCCAGCAGCTTGGGGTCGGACTACTATGGCTACACCTTC. Its translation is CASSLGSDYYGYTF.

The chain recombines TRBV9 with TRBJ2-3; 9 positions agree with TRBD2. V gave up 3 bases and J gave up 5 bases; unmatched junction bases: 13. The CDR3 runs to 17 residues. Germline V gene lookup returns CDR1 SGDLS and CDR2 YYNGEE. Here the CDR3 DNA reads TGTGCCAGCAGCGCCTCTAAGCGGGGGGTCTCAGGAGATACGCAGTATTTT. It encodes CASSASKRGVSGDTQYF.

This sequence joins TRBV29-1 and TRBJ1-1, with a possible D match to TRBD1 (5 bases). Trimming pared 6 bases from V and 1 base from J, leaving 18 bases between. The CDR3 covers 15 residues. Germline CDR1 SQVTM, CDR2 ANQGSEA. The CDR3 region is CSVRGRGGTNTEAFF. As DNA, the CDR3 is TGCAGCGTGAGGGGAAGGGGAGGGACGAACACTGAAGCTTTCTTT.

This clonotype has just a few counts. The V gene is TRBV28, the J gene TRBJ1-1; tentative D call: TRBD1 (5 bases). With 3 bases removed from V and 13 bases from J, the gap between germline ends came to 33 bases. Germline V gene lookup returns CDR1 MDHEN and CDR2 SYDVKM. There are 18 residues in the CDR3. The DNA for the CDR3 is TGTGCCAGCAGTTTTAATGCTTTCGGGGCCAGGTTCGAGATGGTTGGTTTCTTT. It encodes CASSFNAFGARFEMVGFF.

In this sample, this clonotype turned up a few times. The rearrangement links TRBV13 to TRBJ1-5; TRBD1 might be the D (6 bases). V was cut by 5 bases and J by 0 bases, with 20 bases left in between. The CDR3 has 18 residues. Per the germline V gene, CDR1 is PRHDT and CDR2 is FYEKMQ (reference sequence). The CDR3 sequence: CASSASGTSVYSNQPQHF. CDR3 in DNA: TGTGCCAGCAGCGCCTCCGGGACAAGCGTCTATAGCAATCAGCCCCAGCATTTT.

V and J are TRBV3-1 and TRBJ2-5; D gene uncertain. The CDR3 is 13 amino acids. V dropped 4 bases and J dropped 5 bases, with 11 bases sitting between them. Germline CDR1 is LGHDT and CDR2 is YNNKEL (reference sequence). The CDR3 DNA is TGTGCCAGCAGCCGAGTCGGCGAGGAGACCCAGTACTTC. This sequence encodes CASSRVGEETQYF.

J is TRBJ2-3 and V is TRBV6-5, with TRBD1 matching 9 bases. Unmatched junction bases numbered 10, after V lost 4 bases and J lost 5 bases. Germline CDR1 is MNHEY and CDR2 is SVGAGI. The CDR3 covers 16 residues. CDR3 in DNA: TGTGCCAGCAGTTTCGACTCCGGGACAGGGCAAGATACGCAGTATTTT. Residues: CASSFDSGTGQDTQYF.

This clonotype has only a few counts. The chain employs TRBV25-1 and TRBJ1-2; TRBD1 matches at 7 bases. V was clipped by 3 bases and J by 8 bases; unmatched bases: 15. CDR1 and CDR2 (germline): MGHDK, SYGVNS. The CDR3 sequence is 16 residues long. DNA for the CDR3: TGTGCCAGCAGTGACCCGTCTAGACAGGGAGGGGTCGGCTACACCTTC. Translation gives CASSDPSRQGGVGYTF.

The sample holds one count of this clonotype. This chain uses TRBV7-9 with TRBJ2-3; no reliable D call. The CDR3 covers 11 residues. V shed 6 bases and J shed 5 bases, with 6 bases lying between them. Germline lookup yields CDR1 SEHNR and CDR2 FQNEAQ (reference sequence). The CDR3 spells CASRIQDTQYF. CDR3 DNA: TGTGCCAGCAGGATTCAAGATACGCAGTATTTT.

The chain links TRBV19 to TRBJ2-7; D is possibly TRBD2 (6 bases). V was pared by 4 bases and J by 0 bases, with 13 bases between. Germline values: CDR1 LNHDA, CDR2 SQIVND (reference sequence). The CDR3 loop spans 15 amino acids. CDR3 sequence: CASSRDGGASYEQYF. The CDR3 nucleotides read TGTGCCAGTAGTAGGGATGGCGGGGCCTCCTACGAGCAGTACTTC.

The V call is TRBV12-3 or TRBV12-4, the J call TRBJ1-2; D is ambiguous. The CDR3 contains 13 residues. Trimming stripped 4 bases from V and 2 bases from J, with 8 bases between. The DNA of the CDR3 is TGTGCCAGCAGTTATTGGAGGAACTATGGCTACACCTTC. Translating it yields CASSYWRNYGYTF.

This clonotype turned up a few times. This chain connects TRBV5-1 to TRBJ2-3; 10 bases fit TRBD1. The CDR3 length is 15 residues. Germline loops: CDR1 SGHRS, CDR2 YFSETQ. V shed 4 bases, J shed 5 bases, and the junction held 7 bases outside the gene matches. The CDR3 reads CASSQGQGYGDTQYF. The CDR3 coding sequence is TGCGCCAGCAGCCAGGGACAGGGGTATGGAGATACGCAGTATTTT.

This clonotype occurred many times. J is TRBJ2-1 and V is TRBV25-1; 8 bases are a match to TRBD2. The germline V gene encodes CDR1 MGHDK and CDR2 SYGVNS. The CDR3 is made up of 14 amino acids. V lost 5 bases, J lost 3 bases, and 3 bases stayed unmatched. The CDR3 is CASSRLAGYNEQFF. In DNA form, the CDR3 reads TGTGCCAGCAGTCGGCTAGCGGGCTACAATGAGCAGTTCTTC.

This clonotype has more than one count but fewer than ten. This chain uses TRBV5-1 with TRBJ2-7, with 7 nucleotides matching TRBD1. The germline V gene has CDR1 SGHRS and CDR2 YFSETQ. V trimming: 8 bases; J trimming: 0 bases; junction bases outside the gene matches: 5. The CDR3 consists of 13 residues. Written as DNA, the CDR3 is TGCGCCAGGACACAGGGGAGCTCCTACGAGCAGTACGTC. Its translation: CARTQGSSYEQYV.

This clonotype was detected a few times. The chain recombines TRBV5-1 with TRBJ2-4, with 8 bases identical to TRBD1. Germline CDR1 SGHRS, CDR2 YFSETQ. The CDR3 loop spans 13 amino acids. The junction had 12 bases not matched to a gene; V was cut back by 4 bases and J by 15 bases. CDR3 protein: CASSPRQGSRRYF. In DNA form, the CDR3 reads TGCGCCAGCAGCCCCCGACAGGGGTCTAGGCGGTACTTC.

This clonotype has at least ten counts. V usage is TRBV7-2 and J usage is TRBJ2-5; D gene ambiguous. This CDR3 region has 14 residues. Looked up from germline, CDR1 is SGHTA and CDR2 is FQGNSA. Trimming cost V 3 bases and J 5 bases, with 13 bases left between them. The CDR3 bases are TGTGCCAGCAGCTTGGGCGAGATGCGGGAGACCCAGTACTTC. As protein: CASSLGEMRETQYF.

The chain carries TRBV6-2 or TRBV6-3 and TRBJ1-2; a weak D match, TRBD1 (5 bases). The germline V and J ends were trimmed by 0 bases and 4 bases, with 12 bases remaining between them. The CDR3 is 15 amino acids. Germline V lookup: CDR1 MNHEY, CDR2 SVGEGT. In nucleotides, the CDR3 is TGTGCCAGCAGTTACTCGCGGGGCACCCCCTATGGCTACACCTTC. This sequence encodes CASSYSRGTPYGYTF.